Below, 14 T cell receptor beta chains from the same sample are listed, as sequenced in a study of T cells after yellow fever vaccination. TCRdb re-called the 5' RACE reads with MiXCR, one entry per CDR3 protein. The data hold more than 250,000 distinct CDR3 sequences, with around 7% observed a single time. Sequenced here: PBMCs, sampled 45 days after the first yellow fever vaccination. The receptors come from a man aged 18-30 years who received the YFV17D yellow fever vaccine.

In DNA, the CDR3 is TGTGCCAGCTCACCACGGGAGGATTGGACGGGGTATTTT. This gives the protein CASSPREDWTGYF. The V call is TRBV18, the J call TRBJ2-3; a weak D match, TRBD2 (6 bases). The CDR3 loop spans 13 amino acids. Looked up from germline, CDR1 is KGHSH and CDR2 is LQKENI. Trimming shortened V by 1 base and J by 14 bases, and 16 bases separated the two germline ends.

V gene TRBV29-1 combines with J gene TRBJ2-7; D not resolved. The CDR3 covers 15 residues. Trimming left V 0 bases short and J 2 bases short, with 14 bases between. The germline gives CDR1 SQVTM, CDR2 ANQGSEA. In nucleotides, the CDR3 is TGCAGCGTTGAAGACCCCCAGACCCCGACCTACGAGCAGTACTTC. Protein product: CSVEDPQTPTYEQYF.

J is TRBJ1-2 and V is TRBV4-1; weak D call: TRBD1 (6 bases). In germline, CDR1 is MGHRA, CDR2 YSYEKL. V lost 2 bases, J lost 6 bases, and 22 bases lay in between. This CDR3 contains 17 residues. CDR3 nucleotide sequence: TGCGCCAGCAGCCAATTGCCCGGGACAATCTATTGGGATGGCTACACCTTC. Its translation: CASSQLPGTIYWDGYTF.

At least ten counts were recorded for this clonotype. V is TRBV5-1 and J is TRBJ2-5; possibly TRBD1 for D (6 bases). V was pared by 4 bases and J by 3 bases, with 13 bases between. Per the germline V gene, CDR1 is SGHRS and CDR2 is YFSETQ. This CDR3 comprises 14 residues. CDR3 sequence (DNA): TGCGCCAGCAGCAAACGGACAGACGAAGAGACCCAGTACTTC. Its protein product is CASSKRTDEETQYF.

The gene calls are TRBV12-3 or TRBV12-4 and TRBJ2-1; perhaps TRBD1 as D (5 bases). V gave up 4 bases and J gave up 5 bases, with 15 bases separating them. The CDR3 extends over 15 amino acids. The DNA of the CDR3 is TGTGCCAGCAGTTGTCATCAGGGCGAACACAATGAGCAGTTCTTC. Translating gives CASSCHQGEHNEQFF.

Ten or more counts support this clonotype. The chain joins TRBV7-6 to TRBJ2-1; D is unclear. The V and J ends lost 0 bases and 8 bases respectively, with 11 bases between them. Germline V gene data show CDR1 as SGHVS and CDR2 as FNYEAQ. The CDR3 length is 14 residues. CDR3 in DNA: TGTGCCAGCAGCTTAGCGTCCCGGTATGATGAGCAGTTCTTC. It is translated as CASSLASRYDEQFF.

V usage is TRBV20-1 and J usage is TRBJ1-6; maybe TRBD1 (5 bases). CDR1 and CDR2 (germline): DFQATT, SNEGSKA (reference sequence). CDR3 length equals 15 residues. V gave up 5 bases and J gave up 7 bases, with 18 bases separating them. Written as DNA, the CDR3 is TGCAGTGCTGCCTTACCGGGACGGAAAAATTCACCCCTCCACTTT. Its translation: CSAALPGRKNSPLHF.

The V call is TRBV7-2, the J call TRBJ2-7; no clear D gene. The CDR3 is made up of 11 amino acids. Germline loops: CDR1 SGHTA, CDR2 FQGNSA. V dropped 2 bases and J dropped 4 bases, with 3 bases sitting between them. The CDR3 loop reads CASSLQYEQYF. The CDR3 DNA reads as TGTGCCAGCAGCTTACAGTACGAGCAGTACTTC.

The genes are TRBV5-1 and TRBJ2-5, with a possible D match to TRBD2 (6 bases). V shed 0 bases and J shed 6 bases, with 21 bases lying between them. Germline CDR1 and CDR2: SGHRS and YFSETQ. The CDR3 is 17 residues long. In DNA form, the CDR3 reads TGCGCCAGCAGCTTGGTGGAGGGCATTAGAGGAGGAAAGACCCAGTACTTC. Protein: CASSLVEGIRGGKTQYF.

The chain links TRBV7-8 to TRBJ1-2; 9 nucleotides line up with TRBD1. CDR1 SGHVS and CDR2 FQNEAQ come from the germline V gene. The CDR3 has 12 amino acids. Trimming cost V 0 bases and J 13 bases; bases outside gene matches: 3. The CDR3 spells CASSLARDRATF. The CDR3 bases are TGTGCCAGCAGCTTAGCAAGGGACAGGGCCACCTTC.

V usage is TRBV7-2 and J usage is TRBJ1-1, with D hard to call. Deletions cut 5 bases from V and 11 bases from J, with 21 bases between. From germline, CDR1 is SGHTA and CDR2 FQGNSA. The CDR3 consists of 14 residues. The CDR3 spells CASSLQLDDPRAFF. Written as DNA, the CDR3 is TGTGCCAGCAGCCTACAGCTTGACGACCCTCGTGCTTTCTTT.

This rearrangement joins TRBV7-9 to TRBJ2-3; TRBD1 agrees at 10 bases. The CDR3 is made up of 16 amino acids. Trimming at V came to 6 bases and at J to 4 bases, leaving 10 bases not matched to a gene. CDR1 SEHNR and CDR2 FQNEAQ come from the germline V gene (reference sequence). CDR3 loop: CASRVGTGVPSDTQYF. The CDR3 DNA follows: TGTGCCAGCAGAGTAGGGACAGGGGTTCCATCAGATACGCAGTATTTT.

The V call is TRBV7-2, the J call TRBJ2-2; D is undetermined. The CDR3 is 16 residues long. The V gene lost 0 bases and the J gene lost 4 bases, with 12 bases spanning the gap. CDR1 and CDR2 from the germline V gene are SGHTA and FQGNSA. CDR3 protein: CASSLAFTPGTGELFF. DNA of the CDR3: TGTGCCAGCAGCTTAGCGTTCACGCCGGGCACCGGGGAGCTGTTTTTT.

This chain uses TRBV12-3 or TRBV12-4 with TRBJ2-7, with D unclear. This CDR3 contains 13 residues. V was clipped by 9 bases and J by 2 bases, with 14 bases between them. This CDR3 reads CARSFYTPYEQYF. The DNA of the CDR3 is TGTGCCAGGAGCTTTTATACACCCTACGAGCAGTACTTC.